This T cell receptor (beta chain) originates from a study of blood T cell repertoires in COVID-19. Looking at the study overall: The United States, Italy and Spain supplied acute and convalescent COVID-19 samples.

Per the authors' pipeline: Quantification of nucleated cells was approximated via reference gene primer amplification. Here immunoSEQ multiplex PCR was the method, and the copy in TCRdb shows in-frame clones only, minus some. V, J and clone size are those of that table, while D and trimming were read from the DNA. The sample includes about 110,000 clones, approximately 84% of them seen just once. The CDR3 consists of 18 residues. Looked up from germline, CDR1 is LGHNA and CDR2 is YNFKEQ. V trimming: 0 bases; J trimming: 0 bases; junction bases outside the gene matches: 6. The source is a woman aged 55-70 years with acute or convalescent COVID-19. Input material: peripheral blood. J is TRBJ1-2 and V is TRBV4-2; TRBD1 matches at 11 bases. CDR3 coding DNA: TGTGCCAGCAGCCAAGATGCCGGGACAGGGGGGACTAACTATGGCTACACCTTC. Amino acid sequence: CASSQDAGTGGTNYGYTF.